A selection of T cell receptor beta chains follows, all from one sample in a study of human T cells and chemical hapten exposure. TCRdb ran MiXCR on the RACE reads and lists one entry per CDR3 protein. This sample has tens of thousands of distinct CDR3 sequences; roughly a tenth occur once, and the top ten carry about 6%. The source material was whole blood, sampled in connection with sensitization to the hapten diphenylcyclopropenone (DPC). The origin of the receptors is a man aged 30 to 39 with alopecia areata. Some clones in this sample may be carry-over from other donors' samples. Both conserved end residues are part of each CDR3. The D gene is left open where the match is weak. Size is stated for part of the rows, as once, few or many counts, or as a class when the clone is expanded.

len,abundance,d_gene,v_gene,j_gene,CDR3nt,CDR3aa
15,-,TRBD2,TRBV7-6,TRBJ2-3,TGTGCCAGCAGCTTAATAGCGGGAGTCCCAGATACGCAGTATTTT,CASSLIAGVPDTQYF
13,-,-,TRBV2,TRBJ1-1,TGTGCCACCCGCAGGGCTATGAACACTGAAGCTTTCTTT,CATRRAMNTEAFF
16,many,-,TRBV5-4,TRBJ2-6,TGTGCCAGCAGCCCACGACAGAACTCTGGGGCCAACGTCCTGACTTTC,CASSPRQNSGANVLTF
15,medium-sized,-,TRBV7-8,TRBJ2-3,TGTGCCAGCAGCTTAGGTCCGGGGGTCACAGATACGCAGTATTTT,CASSLGPGVTDTQYF
15,many,-,TRBV6-2/TRBV6-3,TRBJ2-1,TGTGCCAGCAGCCGAGCGACTAGTCCTAAGGATGAGCAGTTCTTC,CASSRATSPKDEQFF
15,many,TRBD1,TRBV7-9,TRBJ1-1,TGTGCCAGCAGCCCGCAACAGGGGATAGACACTGAAGCTTTCTTT,CASSPQQGIDTEAFF
14,few,-,TRBV10-2,TRBJ2-3,TGCGCCAGCATACCCTTGGAGGGAGAAGATACGCAGTATTTT,CASIPLEGEDTQYF
13,few,-,TRBV5-4,TRBJ2-3,TGTGCCAGCAGCGAGGGACGGGTCGATACGCAGTATTTT,CASSEGRVDTQYF
12,many,TRBD1,TRBV20-1,TRBJ1-2,TGCAGTGCAGGACAGGGTAGATATGGCTACACCTTC,CSAGQGRYGYTF
11,many,-,TRBV10-3,TRBJ2-7,TGTGCCATCAGTGAAATGTCCGAGCAGTACTTC,CAISEMSEQYF
13,many,-,TRBV11-2,TRBJ1-1,TGTGCCAGCATGGTCGGGCGCAGCACTGAAGCTTTCTTT,CASMVGRSTEAFF
12,many,-,TRBV7-9,TRBJ1-2,TGTGCCAGCAGCTTATCGCAGGTTTGGTTCACCTTC,CASSLSQVWFTF
13,few,-,TRBV5-1,TRBJ1-2,TGCGCCAGCAGCCCAGAATCCCTCTATGGCTACACCTTC,CASSPESLYGYTF
16,many,-,TRBV28,TRBJ1-5,TGTGCCAGCAGTCCGATGGGCCTGTTCAGCAATCAGCCCCAGCATTTT,CASSPMGLFSNQPQHF
15,-,-,TRBV9,TRBJ2-2,TGTGCCAGCAGCGGAGAGGGATGGTTCACCGGGGAGCTGTTTTTT,CASSGEGWFTGELFF
13,-,-,TRBV12-3/TRBV12-4,TRBJ2-5,TGTGCCAGCAATACGGACAGTAAAGAGACCCAGTACTTC,CASNTDSKETQYF
14,-,TRBD1,TRBV6-2/TRBV6-3,TRBJ1-1,TGTGCCAGCTATACAGGGGGCGCGAACACTGAAGCTTTCTTT,CASYTGGANTEAFF
17,many,TRBD1,TRBV7-2,TRBJ1-6,TGTGCCAGCAGCACACAGACAGGGGGCTCTCCTAATTCACCCCTCCACTTT,CASSTQTGGSPNSPLHF
15,-,TRBD1,TRBV11-1,TRBJ2-1,TGTGCCAGCAGCTCCCGACAGGGCCATAGCAATGAGCAGTTCTTC,CASSSRQGHSNEQFF
12,many,-,TRBV20-1,TRBJ2-1,TGCAGTGCTATCGGGGGTTACAATGAGCAGTTCTTC,CSAIGGYNEQFF
14,few,-,TRBV12-3/TRBV12-4,TRBJ1-1,TGTGCCAGCAGTTCTGGACCGACGAACACTGAAGCTTTCTTT,CASSSGPTNTEAFF
13,-,-,TRBV14,TRBJ2-1,TGTGCCAGCAGCCAAGTCCGGAACAATGAGCAGTTCTTC,CASSQVRNNEQFF
14,once,TRBD1,TRBV12-3/TRBV12-4,TRBJ1-5,TGTGCCAGCAGTTTCGGGACAGGGAATCAGCCCCAGCATTTT,CASSFGTGNQPQHF
15,few,-,TRBV24-1,TRBJ1-5,TGTGCCATCCCGTCTACTAGACAGGTGAATCAGCCCCAGCATTTT,CAIPSTRQVNQPQHF
16,few,TRBD2,TRBV7-3,TRBJ2-3,TGTGCCAGCAGCGGGATGAGCGGGGGCCTCACAGATACGCAGTATTTT,CASSGMSGGLTDTQYF
16,few,TRBD1,TRBV28,TRBJ2-5,TGTGCCAGCAGTGGCTCTGGACAGGGGGCCGGTGAGACCCAGTACTTC,CASSGSGQGAGETQYF
16,few,TRBD1,TRBV27,TRBJ2-3,TGTGCCAGCAGTTTGTATCGGCCCAGGGGGACAGATACGCAGTATTTT,CASSLYRPRGTDTQYF
13,few,-,TRBV29-1,TRBJ1-1,TGCAGCGTTGCCGGCAGGGTGTACACTGAAGCTTTCTTT,CSVAGRVYTEAFF
13,few,-,TRBV27,TRBJ2-1,TGTGCCAGCACCCAGCGGGCGGACAATGAGCAGTTCTTC,CASTQRADNEQFF
15,many,TRBD1,TRBV10-3,TRBJ1-1,TGTGCCATCGGACAAACAGGGACAGGGCAATCCGTGGCTTTCTTT,CAIGQTGTGQSVAFF
14,-,-,TRBV12-3/TRBV12-4,TRBJ1-5,TGTGCCAGCAGTGACGGGGATAGCAATCAGCCCCAGCATTTT,CASSDGDSNQPQHF
14,many,-,TRBV7-7,TRBJ2-5,TGTGCCAGCAGTCCTACAGGGACGCGAGAGACCCAGTACTTC,CASSPTGTRETQYF
13,-,-,TRBV7-9,TRBJ2-7,TGTGCCAGCAGCTTAGCGCGGTCGGGGCAGCAGTACTTC,CASSLARSGQQYF
13,once,-,TRBV20-1,TRBJ2-7,TGCAGTGCTAGGGGCAGGGACCCCTACGAGCAGTACTTC,CSARGRDPYEQYF
12,many,-,TRBV6-6,TRBJ1-2,TGTGCCACCGCACGGGGGGTTGGTGGCTACACCTTC,CATARGVGGYTF
11,many,-,TRBV12-3/TRBV12-4,TRBJ1-1,TGTGCCAGCAGGAGTCTGGCTGAAGCTTTCTTT,CASRSLAEAFF
14,-,-,TRBV6-1,TRBJ2-3,TGTGCCAGCAGGACTAGAGGTGGCACAGATACGCAGTATTTT,CASRTRGGTDTQYF
11,-,-,TRBV29-1,TRBJ1-1,TGCAGCGTTGAAGGGGGAGGCGGAGCTTTCTTT,CSVEGGGGAFF
16,many,-,TRBV7-2,TRBJ2-5,TGTGCCAGCAGCTTACGCGGGACAGTCACTCAAGAGACCCAGTACTTC,CASSLRGTVTQETQYF
12,many,-,TRBV15,TRBJ1-4,TGTGCCACCAGCAGAGACCGGGAAAAACTGTTTTTT,CATSRDREKLFF
13,few,-,TRBV7-9,TRBJ1-3,TGTGCCAGCAGCGGTCCCTCTGGAAACACCATATATTTT,CASSGPSGNTIYF
13,-,-,TRBV5-1,TRBJ2-7,TGCGCCAGCAGCTTTAACCGGGACACCGAGCAGTACTTC,CASSFNRDTEQYF
15,few,TRBD1,TRBV7-2,TRBJ1-5,TGTGCCAGCAGCCCGGGACAGGCCGACAATCAGCCCCAGCATTTT,CASSPGQADNQPQHF
13,many,-,TRBV19,TRBJ2-2,TGTGCCAGTAGCGACACGAACACCGGGGAGCTGTTTTTT,CASSDTNTGELFF
14,few,-,TRBV20-1,TRBJ2-6,TGCAGTGCTAGAGTAAACACCGGGGCCAACGTCCTGACTTTC,CSARVNTGANVLTF
16,few,-,TRBV7-2,TRBJ2-3,TGTGCCAGCAGCTTAGTCGGTCAGCTTGCGTCAGATACGCAGTATTTT,CASSLVGQLASDTQYF
19,many,TRBD1,TRBV6-5,TRBJ1-1,TGTGCCAGCAGTTACTCGAATGGATTCAGCTCACAGGGGAGCACTGAAGCTTTCTTT,CASSYSNGFSSQGSTEAFF
14,few,-,TRBV29-1,TRBJ1-1,TGCAGCGTCGCCGCCGGCGGGATGAACACTGAAGCTTTCTTT,CSVAAGGMNTEAFF
14,-,TRBD2,TRBV29-1,TRBJ2-1,TGCAGCGTTGATGGTCTAGCGGACTACAATGAGCAGTTCTTC,CSVDGLADYNEQFF
15,-,-,TRBV12-3/TRBV12-4,TRBJ2-5,TGTGCCAGCAGTTTGTCGGGACTGCCCAAAGAGACCCAGTACTTC,CASSLSGLPKETQYF
17,many,TRBD2,TRBV15,TRBJ2-3,TGTGCCACCAGCAGAGACCTAGCGGGGCCGGCTCCAGATACGCAGTATTTT,CATSRDLAGPAPDTQYF
14,few,-,TRBV15,TRBJ2-3,TGTGCCACCAGCACACACAGCGGCCCAGATACGCAGTATTTT,CATSTHSGPDTQYF
13,-,-,TRBV18,TRBJ1-1,TGTGCCAGCTCACCTCGACAGGACACTGAAGCTTTCTTT,CASSPRQDTEAFF
18,-,TRBD2,TRBV28,TRBJ2-1,TGTGCCAGCAGCTCCCCGGGGACTAGCGGGAGCTCCTACAATGAGCAGTTCTTC,CASSSPGTSGSSYNEQFF